Presented here are 23 T cell receptor beta chains from one specimen sequenced in a study of radiation and T cells in renal cell carcinoma. The time point denotes: blood 2 weeks post-SBRT. Treatment: 15 Gy SBRT to primary tumor, nephrectomy 4 weeks later. Clones were read by immunoSEQ multiplex PCR, and TCRdb kept only the in-frame ones, dropping some. The repertoire holds 40,000 to 60,000 clones, with 80% as singletons. The sample here was blood, taken from a patient whose treatment included radiotherapy and nephrectomy. The receptors were sampled from a woman in her seventies with renal cell carcinoma.

The chain couples TRBV19 to TRBJ2-5; possibly TRBD2 for D (5 bases). The V end was cut by 1 base, the J end by 3 bases, with 12 bases between. Germline V gene data show CDR1 as LNHDA and CDR2 as SQIVND (reference sequence). The CDR3 spans 15 residues. CDR3 residues: CASSIATGSKETQYF. The CDR3 nucleotides read TGTGCCAGTAGTATAGCCACGGGGTCGAAAGAGACCCAGTACTTC.

V gene TRBV9 combines with J gene TRBJ2-3; a possible D gene is TRBD2 (5 bases). The CDR3 covers 13 residues. V dropped 4 bases and J dropped 3 bases, with 9 bases sitting between them. Germline V lookup: CDR1 SGDLS, CDR2 YYNGEE. The CDR3 region is CASSPTSTDTQYF. Here the CDR3 DNA reads TGTGCCAGCAGCCCAACTAGTACAGATACGCAGTATTTT.

This rearrangement joins TRBV5-4 to TRBJ1-1; D remains ambiguous. The CDR3 extends over 12 amino acids. The V and J ends lost 3 bases and 1 base respectively, with 4 bases between them. Germline lookup yields CDR1 SGHNT and CDR2 YYREEE (reference sequence). The CDR3 DNA sequence: TGTGCCAGCAGCTCTCAGAACACTGAAGCTTTCTTT. Its translation: CASSSQNTEAFF.

The chain links TRBV4-3 to TRBJ2-6; TRBD1 aligns across 9 bases. V shed 5 bases, J shed 3 bases, and the junction held 8 bases outside the gene matches. The CDR3 loop spans 17 amino acids. Germline-derived CDR1 and CDR2 are LGHNA and YSLEER. CDR3 sequence: CASSIGQGRGGANVLTF. The CDR3 DNA is TGCGCCAGCAGCATAGGACAGGGGAGGGGTGGGGCCAACGTCCTGACTTTC.

The chain links TRBV6-5 to TRBJ1-5; 7 bases are a match to TRBD1. The CDR3 consists of 13 residues. The germline V gene encodes CDR1 MNHEY and CDR2 SVGAGI. V dropped 7 bases and J dropped 7; count of bases not matched to a gene: 7. The CDR3 DNA reads TGTGCCAGCACCGACAGGGAGGGGCAGCCCCAGCATTTT. Amino acid sequence: CASTDREGQPQHF.

This clone was found once. The V gene is TRBV4-2, the J gene TRBJ2-7; 7 nucleotides line up with TRBD1. The V gene's germline CDR1 is LGHNA and CDR2 YNFKEQ. This CDR3 is 13 amino acids long. Germline trimming cut 3 bases from V and 3 bases from J; bases unmatched to any gene: 2. For the CDR3, the DNA is TGTGCCAGCAGCCACGGGACAGACTACGAGCAGTACTTC. Protein product: CASSHGTDYEQYF.

The rearrangement links TRBV7-6 to TRBJ2-5, with no clear D. The CDR3 sequence is 15 residues long. The germline V gene encodes CDR1 SGHVS and CDR2 FNYEAQ. V lost 0 bases to trimming and J lost 2 bases, with 10 bases between them. CDR3: CASSLAKALQETQYF. The DNA for the CDR3 is TGTGCCAGCAGCTTAGCCAAGGCACTTCAAGAGACCCAGTACTTC.

This sequence joins TRBV6-1 and TRBJ1-1; D uncertain. Trimming removed 7 bases from V and 8 bases from J, with 17 bases in between. There are 13 residues in the CDR3. Per germline, CDR1 MNHNS and CDR2 SASEGT. CDR3 in amino acids: CASISPVLFEAFF. The CDR3 DNA sequence: TGTGCCAGCATCTCCCCTGTGTTATTCGAAGCTTTCTTT.

The rearrangement joins TRBV11-2 to TRBJ2-7, with 12 nucleotides matching TRBD1. The CDR3 totals 16 residues. V dropped 4 bases and J dropped 8; count of bases not matched to a gene: 12. CDR1 is SGHAT and CDR2 is FQNNGV in the germline V gene. CDR3 residues: CASSSVIGTGGLKQYF. CDR3 DNA sequence: TGTGCCAGCAGCTCTGTTATAGGGACAGGGGGCTTGAAGCAGTACTTC.

V and J are TRBV9 and TRBJ1-2, with D tentatively TRBD1 (6 bases). The V end was cut by 0 bases, the J end by 4 bases, with 16 bases between. The CDR3 length is 16 residues. Germline V gene sequence: CDR1 SGDLS, CDR2 YYNGEE. CDR3 sequence (DNA): TGTGCCAGCAGCGTAGCTCCCCAACAGGGAAGCTATGGCTACACCTTC. It encodes CASSVAPQQGSYGYTF.

The sample holds a few counts of this clone. The rearrangement links TRBV27 to TRBJ1-2; no clear D gene. The CDR3 contains 13 residues. In germline, CDR1 is MNHEY, CDR2 SMNVEV (reference sequence). The germline V and J ends were trimmed by 6 bases and 0 bases, with 8 bases remaining between them. The CDR3, as DNA: TGTGCCAGCAGACGGGAAGCTAACTATGGCTACACCTTC. Amino acid sequence: CASRREANYGYTF.

The rearrangement links TRBV7-9 to TRBJ2-3; D uncertain. The V gene's germline CDR1 is SEHNR and CDR2 FQNEAQ (reference sequence). V shed 5 bases and J shed 0 bases, with 6 bases lying between them. This CDR3 is 13 amino acids long. The CDR3 DNA reads TGTGCCAGCAGCCGACCTAGCACAGATACGCAGTATTTT. Its protein is CASSRPSTDTQYF.

This clone appeared once. The chain recombines TRBV5-4 with TRBJ2-1, with 10 bases that match TRBD2. This CDR3 region has 17 residues. Looked up from germline, CDR1 is SGHNT and CDR2 is YYREEE (reference sequence). The V and J ends lost 4 bases and 10 bases, in that order; junction bases with no gene match: 17. The CDR3 region has the DNA TGTGCCAGCAGCGAGAGTAGTAGCGGGAGGTACCTCCGGGAGCAGTTCTTC. This translates into CASSESSSGRYLREQFF.

This chain connects TRBV7-2 to TRBJ2-7; D may correspond to TRBD1 or TRBD2 (5 bases each). Germline V gene sequence: CDR1 SGHTA, CDR2 FQGNSA. V dropped 7 bases and J dropped 4 bases, with 17 bases sitting between them. This CDR3 region has 14 residues. DNA for the CDR3: TGTGCCAGCACCTCCGGGGACCGGATTTACGAGCAGTACTTC. This sequence encodes CASTSGDRIYEQYF.

The chain joins TRBV6-1 to TRBJ2-3; D gene uncertain. CDR3 length: 13 residues. Trimming cost V 8 bases and J 1 base, with 10 bases left between them. Germline V lookup: CDR1 MNHNS, CDR2 SASEGT. CDR3 bases: TGTGCCAGCGGGGTTATAGGCACAGATACGCAGTATTTT. Its protein is CASGVIGTDTQYF.

The chain has TRBV7-8 and TRBJ1-1, with TRBD1 matching over 9 bases. Germline V CDR1 and CDR2: SGHVS, FQNEAQ. The CDR3 consists of 17 residues. V dropped 5 bases and J dropped 1; count of bases not matched to a gene: 11. The CDR3 nucleotides read TGTGCCAGCAGCCCCGGGACAGGGACATGGGGGAACACTGAAGCTTTCTTT. It is translated as CASSPGTGTWGNTEAFF.

The genes are TRBV10-3 and TRBJ1-3; D remains ambiguous. Germline V gene lookup returns CDR1 ENHRY and CDR2 SYGVKD. The CDR3 runs to 15 residues. Trimming stripped 0 bases from V and 0 bases from J, with 6 bases between. The CDR3 sequence is CAISESALSGNTIYF. The CDR3 DNA reads as TGTGCCATCAGTGAGTCGGCCCTCTCTGGAAACACCATATATTTT.

The rearrangement joins TRBV7-2 to TRBJ2-2; 12 bases fit TRBD2. V was pared by 5 bases and J by 7 bases, with 5 bases of the junction left unmatched. The CDR3 length is 15 residues. Germline CDR1 reads SGHTA; CDR2 reads FQGNSA. The CDR3 DNA reads TGTGCCAGCAGCGCCAGGGGACTAGCGGGCGGGGAGCTGTTTTTT. It specifies CASSARGLAGGELFF.

CDR3 sequence: CASSAYLYNEQFF. In DNA, the CDR3 is TGTGCCAGCAGCGCCTACCTATACAATGAGCAGTTCTTC. The chain recombines TRBV9 with TRBJ2-1; unclear D gene. The CDR3 extends over 13 amino acids. V shed 3 bases and J shed 4 bases, with 8 bases lying between them. The germline V gene has CDR1 SGDLS and CDR2 YYNGEE.

The chain couples TRBV28 to TRBJ1-5; D is uncertain. Germline V lookup: CDR1 MDHEN, CDR2 SYDVKM. CDR3 length: 12 residues. V lost 7 bases and J 10 bases, leaving 14 bases between the germline ends. The CDR3 is CASNSGPLPQHF. The CDR3 coding sequence is TGTGCCAGCAACAGTGGGCCGTTACCCCAGCATTTT.

This chain joins TRBV7-9 and TRBJ2-6; D is unresolved. The V gene lost 0 bases and the J gene lost 0 bases, with 6 bases spanning the gap. The CDR3 runs to 16 residues. In germline, CDR1 is SEHNR, CDR2 FQNEAQ (reference sequence). The CDR3 bases are TGTGCCAGCAGCTTAGCAGGCATCTCTGGGGCCAACGTCCTGACTTTC. This gives the protein CASSLAGISGANVLTF.

The CDR3 DNA reads as TGTGCCAGCAAGCGGGCAGGGCGCCGCGAGGCGGACACTGAAGCTTTCTTT. Its translation: CASKRAGRREADTEAFF. The chain joins TRBV21-1 to TRBJ1-1. TRBV21-1 constitutes a pseudogene. The CDR3 extends over 17 amino acids.

There are a few counts of this clone. The chain has TRBV4-2 and TRBJ1-4, with D possibly matching TRBD1 (5 bases). V was pared by 0 bases and J by 7 bases, with 15 bases between. The CDR3 consists of 16 residues. Per germline, CDR1 LGHNA and CDR2 YNFKEQ. CDR3 nucleotide sequence: TGTGCCAGCAGCCAAGACCGGACGATTGGGGGTGAAAAACTGTTTTTT. Translating gives CASSQDRTIGGEKLFF.